Below, 21 T cell receptor beta chains from the same sample are listed, as sequenced in a study of graft-versus-host responses after intestinal transplantation. Only in-frame clones appear in the TCRdb table, and some are missing; sequencing was by immunoSEQ multiplex PCR. This sample yields approximately 130,000 clones, of which approximately 90% are seen a single time; over 0.15% belongs to the top ten. No antigen has been identified for these receptors. Material: unstimulated CD4+ T cells sorted from spleen or lymph node cells, obtained before intestinal transplant. The receptors originated from a human donor who received an intestinal transplant.

This clone occurred once. The chain has TRBV27 and TRBJ2-5; the D gene is possibly TRBD2 (5 bases). The CDR3 runs to 13 residues. Germline-derived CDR1 and CDR2 are MNHEY and SMNVEV (reference sequence). V was clipped by 3 bases and J by 5 bases, with 10 bases between them. The CDR3 sequence: CASSFRGSETQYF. As DNA, the CDR3 is TGTGCCAGCAGTTTTAGAGGGTCGGAGACCCAGTACTTC.

The chain recombines TRBV11-3 with TRBJ2-4; tentative D call: TRBD2 (5 bases). Germline-derived CDR1 and CDR2 are SGHNT and YENEEA. CDR3 size: 13 residues. With 5 bases removed from V and 4 bases from J, the gap between germline ends came to 9 bases. The CDR3 loop is CASSLRGKNIQYF. In DNA form, the CDR3 reads TGTGCCAGCAGCCTACGGGGTAAAAACATTCAGTACTTC.

This clone was found a few times. This sequence joins TRBV6-6 and TRBJ1-2, with TRBD1 matching 9 bases. V shed 5 bases, J shed 6 bases, and the junction held 4 bases outside the gene matches. The V gene's germline CDR1 is MNHNY and CDR2 SVGAGI (reference sequence). The CDR3 length is 13 residues. CDR3 region: CASSRGTGNGYTF. The CDR3 bases are TGTGCCAGCAGTCGAGGGACAGGGAATGGCTACACCTTC.

The rearrangement links TRBV2 to TRBJ2-1; weak D call: TRBD2 (6 bases). V gave up 5 bases and J gave up 0 bases, with 17 bases separating them. This CDR3 contains 17 residues. CDR1 is SNHLY and CDR2 is FYNNEI in the germline V gene. DNA for the CDR3: TGTGCCAGCAGTTCCCAACGGCGGGGTAGCTCCTACAATGAGCAGTTCTTC. Amino acid sequence: CASSSQRRGSSYNEQFF.

V usage is TRBV9 and J usage is TRBJ1-1; D call uncertain. In germline, CDR1 is SGDLS, CDR2 YYNGEE. V lost 0 bases and J lost 2, with 5 bases in between. This CDR3 region has 13 residues. CDR3 nucleotide sequence: TGTGCCAGCAGCGTAGACCATAACACTGAAGCTTTCTTT. Encoded protein: CASSVDHNTEAFF.

The V call is TRBV2, the J call TRBJ2-7; 12 bases fit TRBD2. In germline, CDR1 is SNHLY, CDR2 FYNNEI. With 6 bases clipped from V and 7 bases from J, the junction kept 10 bases outside the gene matches. The CDR3 runs to 15 residues. The CDR3 sequence is CASRKGLAGTEEQYF. The CDR3 DNA reads TGTGCCAGCAGGAAAGGACTAGCGGGGACGGAGGAGCAGTACTTC.

The V and J genes are TRBV5-6 and TRBJ1-1, with D hard to call. V dropped 1 base and J dropped 1 base, with 8 bases sitting between them. In germline, CDR1 is SGHDT, CDR2 YYEEEE. This CDR3 region has 14 residues. CDR3 sequence: CASSLISENTEAFF. Here the CDR3 DNA reads TGTGCCAGCAGCTTGATCAGTGAGAACACTGAAGCTTTCTTT.

V usage is TRBV5-4 and J usage is TRBJ1-6; 9 bases are shared with TRBD1. CDR1 is SGHNT and CDR2 is YYREEE in the germline V gene (reference sequence). V was pared by 2 bases and J by 5 bases, with 2 bases of the junction left unmatched. The CDR3 sequence is 15 residues long. Here the CDR3 reads CASSFDRGDNSPLHF. The CDR3 region has the DNA TGTGCCAGCAGCTTTGACAGGGGGGATAATTCACCCCTCCACTTT.

V usage is TRBV6-1 and J usage is TRBJ2-3; D is perhaps TRBD1 (5 bases). CDR1 and CDR2 from the germline V gene are MNHNS and SASEGT. V lost 5 bases and J lost 5, with 8 bases in between. The CDR3 runs 12 residues. CDR3 sequence: CASSSRGDTQYF. The CDR3 DNA is TGTGCCAGCAGTTCTAGGGGAGATACGCAGTATTTT.

The chain has TRBV2 and TRBJ2-5, with no clear D. V lost 7 bases and J lost 2, with 20 bases in between. This CDR3 is 16 amino acids long. CDR1 is SNHLY, CDR2 FYNNEI, per germline. The CDR3 region is CASTPTPIAPQETQYF. As DNA, the CDR3 is TGTGCCAGCACGCCGACCCCCATAGCTCCTCAAGAGACCCAGTACTTC.

The chain carries TRBV10-3 and TRBJ1-4, with D maybe TRBD1 (5 bases). The CDR3 has 11 amino acids. Per germline, CDR1 ENHRY and CDR2 SYGVKD. V was cut by 5 bases and J by 8 bases, with 6 bases left in between. DNA for the CDR3: TGTGCCATCAGTAAGGGGGAAAAACTGTTTTTT. This translates into CAISKGEKLFF.

The chain carries TRBV5-1 and TRBJ2-7; 7 bases agree with TRBD2. Germline assignment: CDR1 SGHRS and CDR2 YFSETQ. V shed 0 bases and J 8 bases; nucleotides not matched to a gene: 14. The CDR3 loop spans 16 amino acids. CDR3 in amino acids: CASSLDSGGEHTKQYF. DNA of the CDR3: TGCGCCAGCAGCTTGGATAGTGGGGGGGAGCATACGAAGCAGTACTTC.

The chain employs TRBV15 and TRBJ1-5; D gene ambiguous. The germline V gene encodes CDR1 LNHNV and CDR2 YYDKDF (reference sequence). The CDR3 contains 14 residues. V was clipped by 4 bases and J by 2 bases, with 9 bases between them. In DNA form, the CDR3 reads TGTGCCACCAGCAATGGTATTCGCAATCAGCCCCAGCATTTT. Translation: CATSNGIRNQPQHF.

The rearrangement joins TRBV15 to TRBJ2-7; D perhaps matches TRBD2 (5 bases). CDR1 is LNHNV, CDR2 YYDKDF, per germline (reference sequence). This CDR3 has 15 amino acids. V dropped 5 bases and J dropped 0 bases, with 14 bases sitting between them. In nucleotides, the CDR3 is TGTGCCACCAGCGGCCACGGGCTAGCCTCCTACGAGCAGTACTTC. It translates to CATSGHGLASYEQYF.

This chain links TRBV5-1 with TRBJ2-7, with TRBD2 as a possible D gene (6 bases). Between the trimmed V and J ends, which lost 0 bases and 0 bases, there was a span of 13 bases. Germline V CDR1 and CDR2: SGHRS, YFSETQ. The CDR3 has 16 amino acids. In DNA, the CDR3 is TGCGCCAGCAGCTTGGGGCCGGGGAGGAGCTCCTACGAGCAGTACTTC. Amino acids: CASSLGPGRSSYEQYF.

The chain carries TRBV27 and TRBJ2-5, with TRBD2 identical over 7 bases. CDR3 size: 16 residues. Germline V gene data show CDR1 as MNHEY and CDR2 as SMNVEV (reference sequence). V was pared by 0 bases and J by 5 bases, with 9 bases of the junction left unmatched. The chain's CDR3 is CASSLSGGIITETQYF. The CDR3 DNA follows: TGTGCCAGCAGTTTATCGGGGGGGATCATAACGGAGACCCAGTACTTC.

This sequence joins TRBV7-9 and TRBJ2-7; 8 bases agree with TRBD2. The CDR3 has 16 residues. From germline, CDR1 is SEHNR and CDR2 FQNEAQ (reference sequence). The V and J ends lost 3 bases and 1 base, in that order; junction bases with no gene match: 8. This CDR3 reads CASSFGSSGYSYEQYF. The CDR3 coding sequence is TGTGCCAGCAGCTTTGGTTCTAGCGGGTATTCCTACGAGCAGTACTTC.

The chain joins TRBV11-2 to TRBJ2-7; D may be TRBD1 (6 bases). V gave up 5 bases and J gave up 6 bases, with 20 bases separating them. The germline CDR1 and CDR2 sequences are SGHAT and FQNNGV. This CDR3 comprises 15 residues. Written as DNA, the CDR3 is TGTGCCAGCAGCCCTTCCGCTGACAGGTTTCTCGAGCAGTACTTC. Translated: CASSPSADRFLEQYF. Looking up the rest from reference TRBV11-2 and TRBJ2-7 gives the full variable domain: EAGVAQSPRYKIIEKRQSVAFWCNPISGHATLYWYQQILGQGPKLLIQFQNNGVVDDSQLPKDRFSAERLKGVDSTLKIQPAKLEDSAVYLCASSPSADRFLEQYFGPGTRLTVT.

The V gene is TRBV18, the J gene TRBJ1-1; D not resolved. The V end lost 3 bases, the J end lost 5 bases, and 4 bases lay between the germline ends. Germline values: CDR1 KGHSH, CDR2 LQKENI. The CDR3 totals 11 residues. CDR3 bases: TGTGCCAGCTCACCGGGGACTGAAGCTTTCTTT. It is translated as CASSPGTEAFF. Combining the CDR3 with reference TRBV18 and TRBJ1-1 gives the whole variable domain NAGVMQNPRHLVRRRGQEARLRCSPMKGHSHVYWYRQLPEEGLKFMVYLQKENIIDESGMPKERFSAEFPKEGPSILRIQQVVRGDSAAYFCASSPGTEAFFGQGTRLTVV.

The chain uses TRBV18 and TRBJ2-1, with 7 bases lining up with TRBD2. The V segment lost 2 bases and the J segment 2 bases; nucleotides outside the gene matches: 3. The germline CDR1 and CDR2 sequences are KGHSH and LQKENI. This CDR3 has 15 amino acids. CDR3 DNA: TGTGCCAGCTCACCAAACCGGGGGGCCTACAATGAGCAGTTCTTC. Its translation: CASSPNRGAYNEQFF.

This CDR3 is CASSRQGQGNEQFF. The CDR3 nucleotides are TGTGCCAGCTCACGGCAGGGACAGGGTAATGAGCAGTTCTTC. The rearrangement uses TRBV18 and TRBJ2-1, with TRBD1 matching 9 bases. The CDR3 is 14 amino acids. Germline V lookup: CDR1 KGHSH, CDR2 LQKENI. J gave up 7 bases and V 4 bases, and 5 bases lay outside the gene matches.